This is a list of T cell receptor beta chains from one sample in a study of CD8+CD57+ T cells in acquired aplastic anemia. MiXCR, run by TCRdb on the reads, gives a single entry per CDR3 protein. The sample records about 190,000 distinct CDR3 sequences, approximately 48% being singletons. Sequencing was performed on sorted CD4+, CD8+, or CD8+CD57+ T cells (not recorded which) from PBMCs. The receptor source for this set is a human donor with aplastic anemia. CDR3s include the opening cysteine and the closing phenylalanine or tryptophan. A D gene is named only where the DNA matches it firmly. Part of the rows lack a size; the others show once, few, many or a class for expanded clones.

d_gene | abundance | j_gene | v_gene | CDR3nt | CDR3aa
- | many | TRBJ2-7 | TRBV11-2 | TGTGCCAGCAGCTTCTCGACAGGCTCAAAGCGAGACGAGCAGTACTTC | CASSFSTGSKRDEQYF
- | - | TRBJ1-1 | TRBV6-1 | TGTGCCAGCGCCCTAGGTAACACTGAAGCTTTCTTT | CASALGNTEAFF
TRBD1 | - | TRBJ1-2 | TRBV2 | TGTGCCAGCAGTGAACCCCAGGGACAGGGGCTGTCCTTTACCTATGGCTACACCTTC | CASSEPQGQGLSFTYGYTF
TRBD1 | - | TRBJ2-2 | TRBV2 | TGTGCCAGCACCCCGAGAGGGGGCAGGCTGGACACCGGGGAGCTGTTTTTT | CASTPRGGRLDTGELFF
TRBD1 | - | TRBJ1-3 | TRBV19 | TGTGCCAGTAGTATACAGGGGGCGGTGGTAAACACCATATATTTT | CASSIQGAVVNTIYF
- | many | TRBJ2-5 | TRBV5-1 | TGCGCCAGCAGCTGGGGTGGGACTCACCAAGAGACCCAGTACTTC | CASSWGGTHQETQYF
- | few | TRBJ2-1 | TRBV15 | TGTGCCACCAGCAGCTCCGAGCGGACCCTATACAATGAGCAGTTCTTC | CATSSSERTLYNEQFF
TRBD1 | many | TRBJ1-1 | TRBV12-5 | TGTGCTAGCCGGGACAGGGAAACCATGAACACTGAAGCTTTCTTT | CASRDRETMNTEAFF
- | - | TRBJ2-2 | TRBV7-3 | TGTGCCAGCAGCCAAGGCAGGGAAGGGCTGTTTTTT | CASSQGREGLFF
- | many | TRBJ2-5 | TRBV11-2 | TGTGCCAGCAGCTTAGTAGGGGTACGAGGGACCCAGTACTTC | CASSLVGVRGTQYF
- | - | TRBJ2-5 | TRBV19 | TGTGCCAGTAGTATATGGGGTCGCGAGGAGACCCAGTACTTC | CASSIWGREETQYF
- | many | TRBJ2-7 | TRBV7-2 | TGTGCCAGCAGCTTAGAGGGGATCCTGGGGTACGAGCAGTACTTC | CASSLEGILGYEQYF
- | many | TRBJ1-3 | TRBV4-3 | TGCGCCAGCAGCCAAACAGGGTCGGGAAACACCATATATTTT | CASSQTGSGNTIYF
TRBD1 | - | TRBJ2-1 | TRBV9 | TGTGCCAGCAGTCCTCCGGGACAGGCATACAATGAGCAGTTCTTC | CASSPPGQAYNEQFF
- | few | TRBJ2-2 | TRBV10-3 | TGTGCCATCAGCTACGACAGGAACACCGGGGAGCTGTTTTTT | CAISYDRNTGELFF
- | - | TRBJ2-1 | TRBV2 | TGTGCCAGCAGTGGTCGGGGAAGCTCCTACAATGAGCAGTTCTTC | CASSGRGSSYNEQFF
- | many | TRBJ1-2 | TRBV7-9 | TGTGCCAGCAAAGGAGGCTCTTTCCCTTATGGCTACACCTTC | CASKGGSFPYGYTF
- | many | TRBJ2-1 | TRBV12-3/TRBV12-4 | TGTGCCAGCGGAATGAAGAGCGGTAATGAGCAGTTCTTC | CASGMKSGNEQFF
- | few | TRBJ1-5 | TRBV24-1 | TGTGCCACCAGTGAATCGAGCGGACAGCTAAATCAGCCCCAGCATTTT | CATSESSGQLNQPQHF
- | few | TRBJ1-6 | TRBV20-1 | TGCAGTGCTAGAGATGAGGATAGCTCCTATAATTCACCCCTCCACTTT | CSARDEDSSYNSPLHF
- | few | TRBJ1-2 | TRBV10-3 | TGTGCCATCAGTGGAGGTCAGAACTATGGCTACACCTTC | CAISGGQNYGYTF
- | once | TRBJ1-2 | TRBV30 | TGTGCCCGGAGCCTCTCTGCCTTTCTCTACAGGGACGGCTACACCTTC | CARSLSAFLYRDGYTF
TRBD1 | - | TRBJ2-7 | TRBV15 | TGTGCCACCAGCAGTCCTTCCGGGGACAGGGCTTACGAGCAGTACTTC | CATSSPSGDRAYEQYF
- | - | TRBJ1-6 | TRBV2 | TGTGCCAGCGGAGAGCGGGGACACAATTCACCCCTCCACTTT | CASGERGHNSPLHF
- | - | TRBJ1-5 | TRBV7-8 | TGTGCCAGCAGCTTATCGGCGGTTGATCAGCCCCAGCATTTT | CASSLSAVDQPQHF
TRBD2 | once | TRBJ2-3 | TRBV5-1 | TGCGCCAGCAGCCGTGACCGGACTAGCGGATACACAGATGCGCAGTATTTT | CASSRDRTSGYTDAQYF
- | few | TRBJ1-3 | TRBV20-1 | TGCAGTGCTAGGATGACCTCTCGAGGACAGAGCTCTGGAAACACCATATATTTT | CSARMTSRGQSSGNTIYF
- | - | TRBJ2-7 | TRBV27 | TGTGCCAGCAGTTTAAAGGGGCAGGGCAGGGAGCAGTACTTC | CASSLKGQGREQYF
- | - | TRBJ2-1 | TRBV11-1 | TGTGCCAGCAGCGAAGGGGGGGGAGGGCCGGTTGAGCAGTTCTTC | CASSEGGGGPVEQFF
- | - | TRBJ2-3 | TRBV3-1 | TGTGCCAGCAGCCTTGGACAGCCAAATACGCAGTATTTT | CASSLGQPNTQYF
TRBD2 | many | TRBJ2-7 | TRBV20-1 | TGCAGTGCTCGAAGCGGGAAAGGGACCTACGAGCAGTACTTC | CSARSGKGTYEQYF
- | - | TRBJ2-7 | TRBV5-1 | TGCGCCGGCAGCTCATACTCGAAATCCGGGACGGCTACCTACGAGCAGTACTTC | CAGSSYSKSGTATYEQYF
- | - | TRBJ1-1 | TRBV2 | TGTGCCAGCAGTGTTGAGCAGTCTGAAGCTTTCTTT | CASSVEQSEAFF
TRBD1 | few | TRBJ1-6 | TRBV27 | TGTGCCAGCAGTTATTGGGTACAGGGGGCGCATTCACCCCTCCACTTT | CASSYWVQGAHSPLHF
TRBD1 | - | TRBJ1-2 | TRBV15 | TGTGCCACCAGCACTTTGACAGGGGAAGGCTACACCTTC | CATSTLTGEGYTF
TRBD1 | many | TRBJ2-2 | TRBV10-3 | TGTGCCATCAGAATTTCGGGACAGGCCGACACCGGGGAGCTGTTTTTT | CAIRISGQADTGELFF
TRBD2 | - | TRBJ2-7 | TRBV10-3 | TGTGCCATCAGTGAGTCCGGACTAGCGGAAGGTCTCTATCCCTACGAGCAGTACTTC | CAISESGLAEGLYPYEQYF
- | - | TRBJ2-5 | TRBV24-1 | TGTGCCACCAGTGATCTAACTAGTAACCAAGAGACCCAGTACTTC | CATSDLTSNQETQYF
- | - | TRBJ1-4 | TRBV7-3 | TGTGCCAGCAGCCCGGGTCCTCCTGAGGAAAAACTGTTTTTT | CASSPGPPEEKLFF
TRBD1 | many | TRBJ2-7 | TRBV20-1 | TGCAGTGCCATGGCGGACAGGAACTACGAGCAGTACTTC | CSAMADRNYEQYF
TRBD2 | many | TRBJ2-7 | TRBV5-4 | TGTGCCAGCAGCTCAAGCGGGACCTCCTACGAGCAGTACTTC | CASSSSGTSYEQYF
- | - | TRBJ1-4 | TRBV15 | TGTGCCACCATGGGTAGGGCGGCTAATGAAAAACTGTTTTTT | CATMGRAANEKLFF
TRBD1 | many | TRBJ2-3 | TRBV7-3 | TGTGCCAGCCCAACCCTTCCGGGACAGGGATTAGATACGCAGTATTTT | CASPTLPGQGLDTQYF
TRBD1 | few | TRBJ1-6 | TRBV10-2 | TGCGCCAGCAGTGAACAGGGGGATTCACCCCTCCACTTT | CASSEQGDSPLHF
- | - | TRBJ2-7 | TRBV10-3 | TGTGCCATCAGTCCAGGGCTCCACGAGCAGTACTTC | CAISPGLHEQYF
TRBD2 | - | TRBJ2-5 | TRBV11-2 | TGTGCCAGCAGCTTAGAGAGACTAGCGGGGGGCGGAGAGACCCAGTACTTC | CASSLERLAGGGETQYF
- | many | TRBJ1-5 | TRBV5-8 | TGTGCCAGCAGCGCGGGTGGGCCTCAGCCCCAGCATTTT | CASSAGGPQPQHF
- | - | TRBJ2-6 | TRBV7-8 | TGTGCCAGCAGCTTACGGACAGTTTCTGGGGCCAACGTCCTGACTTTC | CASSLRTVSGANVLTF
- | - | TRBJ2-6 | TRBV15 | TGTGCCACCAGCAGGAATACAGACTCTGGGGCCAACGTCCTGACTTTC | CATSRNTDSGANVLTF
TRBD1 | many | TRBJ1-1 | TRBV2 | TGTGCCAGTACCCCACAGGGGGAGGGCACTGAAGCTTTCTTT | CASTPQGEGTEAFF
TRBD2 | - | TRBJ2-3 | TRBV18 | TGTGCCAGCTCACCAAGACTAGCGGGAGTTGCCACAGATACGCAGTATTTT | CASSPRLAGVATDTQYF
TRBD1 | - | TRBJ1-5 | TRBV10-3 | TGTGCCGCTTCTAAGGGACAGGCCTATAGCAATCAGCCCCAGCATTTT | CAASKGQAYSNQPQHF
- | - | TRBJ2-7 | TRBV7-2 | TGTGCCAGCAGGGGCCCGGCGGGCTACGAGCAGTACTTC | CASRGPAGYEQYF